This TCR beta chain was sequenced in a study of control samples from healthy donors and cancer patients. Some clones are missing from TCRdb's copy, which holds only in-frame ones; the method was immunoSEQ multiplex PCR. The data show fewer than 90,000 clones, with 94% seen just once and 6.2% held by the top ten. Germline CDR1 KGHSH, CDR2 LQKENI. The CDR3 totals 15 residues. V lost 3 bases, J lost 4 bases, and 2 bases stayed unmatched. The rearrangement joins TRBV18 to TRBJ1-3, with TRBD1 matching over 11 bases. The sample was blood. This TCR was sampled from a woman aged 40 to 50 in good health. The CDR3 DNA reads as TGTGCCAGCTCACCGGACAGGGGGCGAGGAAACACCATATATTTT. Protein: CASSPDRGRGNTIYF.